The T cell receptor (beta chain) under discussion was sequenced for a study of T-cell memory formation after mild COVID-19. Study overall: TCR clusters mostly belonged to single donors.

Overall study results and limits: Contracting CD8+ clones were enriched in EMRA, CD4+ mainly in CM and EM.

A remark on this clonotype: Its target is not known.

TCRdb re-called the 5' RACE reads with MiXCR, one entry per CDR3 protein. The sample yields 530,000 or so distinct CDR3 sequences, around 15% seen once. The CDR3 covers 16 residues. V gene TRBV12-2 combines with J gene TRBJ1-1; the table's D call, TRBD1, has no DNA check behind it. TRBV12-2 is deemed a pseudogene. The source material was PBMCs or a T cell subset sorted from them (not recorded which). The clonotype was recovered from an adult woman who had mild COVID-19 (a few samples of this study predate the infection). Cell type and time point are not known. The CDR3 coding sequence is TGTGCAAGTCGCTTAGGCTTTAGAGGGGTGAACACTGAAGCTTTCTTT. It yields the protein CASRLGFRGVNTEAFF.